The 29 T cell receptor beta chains presented below share a single source sample, sequenced in a study of neurological immune-mediated disorders. TCRdb redid the calling of the 5' RACE reads with MiXCR, one entry per CDR3 protein. The data hold about 120,000 distinct CDR3 sequences, with roughly 3.2% observed a single time. The sequenced material came from PBMCs. These receptors all stem from a woman aged 25 to 45 with multiple sclerosis.

This clonotype was counted at least ten times. This chain joins TRBV7-7 and TRBJ2-1, with TRBD1 matching 7 bases. CDR1 SSHAT and CDR2 FNYEAQ come from the germline V gene (reference sequence). This CDR3 has 13 amino acids. The junction had 1 base not matched to a gene; V was cut back by 4 bases and J by 4 bases. This CDR3 reads CASSSGQYNEQFF. The DNA for the CDR3 is TGTGCCAGCAGCTCGGGACAGTACAATGAGCAGTTCTTC.

This clonotype was recorded many times. J is TRBJ2-2 and V is TRBV6-2 or TRBV6-3; D remains unclear. From germline, CDR1 is MNHEY and CDR2 SVGEGT. This CDR3 is built from 15 residues. Deletions cut 5 bases from V and 2 bases from J, with 12 bases between. The CDR3 sequence is CASSNRLANTGELFF. For the CDR3, the DNA is TGTGCCAGCAGTAACCGACTCGCTAACACCGGGGAGCTGTTTTTT.

This clonotype appeared many times. The rearrangement joins TRBV27 to TRBJ1-2; D gene ambiguous. V shed 4 bases and J shed 8 bases, with 17 bases lying between them. CDR3 size: 14 residues. CDR1 is MNHEY and CDR2 is SMNVEV in the germline V gene (reference sequence). The CDR3 region is CASSSSGEGSGYTF. For the CDR3, the DNA is TGTGCCAGCAGTTCATCTGGGGAGGGCAGCGGCTACACCTTC.

Ten or more counts support this clonotype. This chain joins TRBV10-3 and TRBJ2-2; weak D call: TRBD2 (5 bases). Germline V CDR1 and CDR2: ENHRY, SYGVKD. Trimming stripped 1 base from V and 1 base from J, with 10 bases between. The CDR3 covers 16 residues. The CDR3 DNA sequence: TGTGCCATCAGTGAGTATGTAGCGAAGAACACCGGGGAGCTGTTTTTT. This translates into CAISEYVAKNTGELFF.

Regarding this clonotype: Germline is not matched at one junction end, which may reflect a read error. The chain recombines TRBV7-2 with TRBJ1-6; D unresolved. Per the germline V gene, CDR1 is SGHTA and CDR2 is FQGNSA. CDR3 length: 13 amino acids. The CDR3 here is CASSPAMGSTLNF. For the CDR3, the DNA is TGTGCCAGCAGCCCCGCCATGGGTTCAACCCTCAACTTT.

This clonotype was picked up many times. V usage is TRBV28 and J usage is TRBJ2-7; TRBD2 matches at 7 bases. Germline CDR1 reads MDHEN; CDR2 reads SYDVKM. With V trimmed by 2 bases and J by 2 bases, 9 bases remained unmatched. This CDR3 contains 16 residues. The CDR3 bases are TGTGCCAGCAGTTTAGGCCTAGCGGACGACGCCTACGAGCAGTACTTC. It codes for CASSLGLADDAYEQYF.

This clonotype was picked up a small number of times. CDR3 DNA: TGTGCCAGTAGAGTAGGGGTTGATGCCGGGGAGCTGTTTTTT. Translating gives CASRVGVDAGELFF. This chain joins TRBV19 and TRBJ2-2; possible D gene TRBD1, 5 bases. This CDR3 has 14 amino acids. The V gene lost 6 bases and the J gene lost 6 bases, with 14 bases spanning the gap. Germline V gene lookup returns CDR1 LNHDA and CDR2 SQIVND (reference sequence).

This clonotype has at least ten counts. The rearrangement links TRBV5-1 to TRBJ2-7, with 8 nucleotides matching TRBD1. After removal of 0 bases from V and 5 bases from J, the junction contained 10 bases not matched to a gene. Germline V gives CDR1 SGHRS, CDR2 YFSETQ. The CDR3 totals 16 residues. The CDR3 is CASSLEPGGGPDEQYF. The CDR3 region has the DNA TGCGCCAGCAGCTTGGAACCAGGGGGCGGACCGGACGAGCAGTACTTC. Full variable domain (missing parts from reference TRBV5-1 and TRBJ2-7): KAGVTQTPRYLIKTRGQQVTLSCSPISGHRSVSWYQQTPGQGLQFLFEYFSETQRNKGNFPGRFSGRQFSNSRSEMNVSTLELGDSALYLCASSLEPGGGPDEQYFGPGTRLTVT.

For the CDR3, the DNA is TGTGCCAGCAGCTTTATAGCTAGCGGGGGCTACGAGCAGTACTTC. This sequence encodes CASSFIASGGYEQYF. V and J are TRBV7-9 and TRBJ2-7; 10 positions match TRBD2. This CDR3 has 15 residues. Trimming took 3 bases from V and 3 from J; bases not matched to a gene: 5. Germline V CDR1 and CDR2: SEHNR, FQNEAQ (reference sequence). Together with reference TRBV7-9 and TRBJ2-7, the CDR3 gives the full variable domain: DTGVSQNPRHKITKRGQNVTFRCDPISEHNRLYWYRQTLGQGPEFLTYFQNEAQLEKSRLLSDRFSAERPKGSFSTLEIQRTEQGDSAMYLCASSFIASGGYEQYFGPGTRLTVT.

This clonotype was observed at least ten times. This rearrangement joins TRBV2 to TRBJ1-5; 7 bases agree with TRBD1. This CDR3 contains 15 residues. V shed 4 bases, J shed 3 bases, and the junction held 6 bases outside the gene matches. Per the germline V gene, CDR1 is SNHLY and CDR2 is FYNNEI. DNA of the CDR3: TGTGCCAGCAGTGGGGAGACAGGGAACAATCAGCCCCAGCATTTT. It codes for CASSGETGNNQPQHF.

This clonotype has at least ten counts. The chain recombines TRBV6-5 with TRBJ2-3, with TRBD2 identical over 7 bases. Germline V lookup: CDR1 MNHEY, CDR2 SVGAGI. The CDR3 extends over 15 amino acids. Trimming took 2 bases from V and 2 from J; bases not matched to a gene: 4. CDR3 sequence reads: CASSYGGETTDTQYF. For the CDR3, the DNA is TGTGCCAGCAGTTACGGGGGGGAGACCACAGATACGCAGTATTTT.

This clonotype was counted at least ten times. The chain is built from TRBV7-8 and TRBJ2-7, with 7 bases aligning to TRBD2. Germline V gene lookup returns CDR1 SGHVS and CDR2 FQNEAQ. Trimming took 5 bases from V and 1 from J; bases not matched to a gene: 5. This CDR3 spans 14 amino acids. CDR3 nucleotide sequence: TGTGCCAGCAGCGTACGGGAGGAATCCTACGAGCAGTACTTC. It translates to CASSVREESYEQYF.

There are a few counts of this clonotype. A clone one base away is much larger, so this may be a read error. The chain links TRBV20-1 to TRBJ1-5; 7 bases agree with TRBD1. Looked up from germline, CDR1 is DFQATT and CDR2 is SNEGSKA (reference sequence). This CDR3 spans 14 amino acids. The CDR3 sequence is CSASPGPRGQHQHF. The DNA for the CDR3 is TGCAGTGCTAGCCCGGGACCTAGGGGACAGCACCAGCATTTT.

This clonotype was detected only a few times. The V gene is TRBV3-1, the J gene TRBJ2-7, with 8 bases identical to TRBD2. Looked up from germline, CDR1 is LGHDT and CDR2 is YNNKEL (reference sequence). J gave up 7 bases and V 5 bases, and 13 bases lay outside the gene matches. The CDR3 runs to 15 residues. The CDR3, as DNA: TGTGCCAGCAGCTCCCGCCCAACTAGCGGCCCAGAGCAGTACTTC. This translates into CASSSRPTSGPEQYF.

The table lists this clonotype with many counts. This chain uses TRBV29-1 with TRBJ1-2, with D hard to call. CDR3 length equals 13 residues. The ends were cut back, 3 bases at V and 3 bases at J, with 11 bases in the middle. Germline loops: CDR1 SQVTM, CDR2 ANQGSEA. CDR3 region: CSVERVRDYGYTF. DNA of the CDR3: TGCAGCGTTGAGCGGGTTCGGGACTATGGCTACACCTTC.

This clonotype was detected ten times or more. This chain joins TRBV2 and TRBJ1-2; D is possibly TRBD1 (5 bases). V lost 8 bases to trimming and J lost 1 base, with 20 bases between them. The CDR3 sequence is 16 residues long. Germline V lookup: CDR1 SNHLY, CDR2 FYNNEI. The CDR3 bases are TGTGCCAGCGCGGGACCTTCTGTTCGAGATAACTATGGCTACACCTTC. Its protein product is CASAGPSVRDNYGYTF.

At least ten counts were recorded for this clonotype. The rearrangement uses TRBV20-1 and TRBJ2-7, with D perhaps assigned TRBD1 or TRBD2 (5 bases each). The CDR3 totals 13 residues. V was cut by 6 bases and J by 0 bases, with 12 bases left in between. Looked up from germline, CDR1 is DFQATT and CDR2 is SNEGSKA (reference sequence). The CDR3 nucleotides are TGCAGTGCCCGTGGGACCAGCTCCTACGAGCAGTACTTC. Translated: CSARGTSSYEQYF.

On this clonotype: Possible read error: a much larger clone is one base away. This chain joins TRBV6-5 and TRBJ2-7, with a possible D match to TRBD1 (5 bases). Trimming removed 6 bases at V and 2 bases at J, with 14 bases between. The CDR3 spans 14 residues. In germline, CDR1 is MNHEY, CDR2 SVGAGI. The CDR3 is CASSRTLTAYEQYF. The CDR3 DNA reads as TGTGCCAGCAGCAGAACCCTGACAGCCTACGAGCAGTACTTC.

This clonotype was seen many times. The V and J genes are TRBV7-2 and TRBJ2-2, with D perhaps TRBD2 (6 bases). Germline-derived CDR1 and CDR2 are SGHTA and FQGNSA. This CDR3 is built from 16 residues. Trimming shortened V by 1 base and J by 11 bases, and 20 bases separated the two germline ends. The CDR3 protein is CASSLELAPYSRELFF. The DNA for the CDR3 is TGTGCCAGCAGCTTAGAACTAGCTCCCTATTCCAGAGAGCTGTTTTTT.

This clonotype was picked up many times. This chain joins TRBV2 and TRBJ2-2, with 7 nucleotides matching TRBD2. Germline V gene data show CDR1 as SNHLY and CDR2 as FYNNEI. V lost 5 bases, J lost 4 bases, and 13 bases stayed unmatched. The CDR3 spans 17 residues. The CDR3 region is CASSLAEARRGTGELFF. The CDR3 coding sequence is TGTGCCAGCAGTCTAGCGGAGGCCCGGCGGGGCACCGGGGAGCTGTTTTTT.

In its sample, this clonotype was seen many times. The chain is built from TRBV20-1 and TRBJ1-1; possibly TRBD1 for D (5 bases). V was shortened by 1 base and J by 0 bases, with 9 bases between the two germline ends. CDR1 is DFQATT and CDR2 is SNEGSKA in the germline V gene (reference sequence). The CDR3 is 14 amino acids. CDR3 sequence (DNA): TGCAGTGCTAGAGTCGGGGGAATGAACACTGAAGCTTTCTTT. Encoded protein: CSARVGGMNTEAFF.

In its sample, this clonotype was seen many times. This chain uses TRBV20-1 with TRBJ1-4; D not resolved. Germline loops: CDR1 DFQATT, CDR2 SNEGSKA (reference sequence). The CDR3 totals 12 residues. Trimming cost V 3 bases and J 8 bases, with 10 bases left between them. The CDR3 coding sequence is TGCAGTGCTAGGGGCGCGGAGGAAAAACTGTTTTTT. The encoded protein is CSARGAEEKLFF.

This clonotype has at least ten counts. V gene TRBV18 combines with J gene TRBJ2-5; the D is unclear. Germline CDR1 KGHSH, CDR2 LQKENI. With 2 bases removed from V and 2 bases from J, the gap between germline ends came to 6 bases. The CDR3 is made up of 13 amino acids. In nucleotides, the CDR3 is TGTGCCAGCTCACCAGGGCAGCAAGAGACCCAGTACTTC. Its translation is CASSPGQQETQYF. Together with reference TRBV18 and TRBJ2-5, the CDR3 gives the full variable domain: NAGVMQNPRHLVRRRGQEARLRCSPMKGHSHVYWYRQLPEEGLKFMVYLQKENIIDESGMPKERFSAEFPKEGPSILRIQQVVRGDSAAYFCASSPGQQETQYFGPGTRLLVL.

In this sample, this clonotype turned up many times. The gene calls are TRBV12-3 or TRBV12-4 and TRBJ2-2; TRBD1 matches at 11 bases. The CDR3 consists of 16 residues. V lost 5 bases and J lost 3; bases outside the gene matches: 5. The CDR3 nucleotides read TGTGCCAGCAGTCTCGGACAGGGGGCCGACACCGGGGAGCTGTTTTTT. Translated, it gives CASSLGQGADTGELFF.

There are many counts of this clonotype. This chain connects TRBV3-1 to TRBJ2-1; 7 bases match TRBD1. The germline V gene has CDR1 LGHDT and CDR2 YNNKEL (reference sequence). The junction had 3 bases not matched to a gene; V was cut back by 1 base and J by 12 bases. CDR3 size: 12 residues. The CDR3 DNA sequence: TGTGCCAGCAGCCAAGCCGGGACAGTGCAGTTCTTC. This codes for CASSQAGTVQFF.

This chain uses TRBV10-3 with TRBJ2-1, with D possibly being TRBD1 (6 bases). Per the germline V gene, CDR1 is ENHRY and CDR2 is SYGVKD. This CDR3 spans 15 amino acids. V was pared by 2 bases and J by 0 bases, with 8 bases between. The CDR3 DNA reads TGTGCCATCAGTGAGGGGACAAGCTCCTACAATGAGCAGTTCTTC. Amino acid sequence: CAISEGTSSYNEQFF.

This clonotype was picked up a small number of times. A much bigger clone sits one base away, suggesting this may be a read error. The chain has TRBV6-5 and TRBJ2-1; D unclear. Germline CDR1 is MNHEY and CDR2 is SVGAGI. The CDR3 contains 13 residues. Trimming shortened V by 2 bases and J by 8 bases, and 10 bases separated the two germline ends. DNA for the CDR3: TGTGCCAGCAGTTACACGAAAGTGTATGAGCAGTTCTTC. It yields the protein CASSYTKVYEQFF.

This clonotype was counted many times. The V call is TRBV27, the J call TRBJ1-2; unclear D gene. This CDR3 region has 14 residues. The germline V gene has CDR1 MNHEY and CDR2 SMNVEV (reference sequence). Trimming cost V 0 bases and J 4 bases, with 9 bases left between them. CDR3 nucleotides: TGTGCCAGCAGTTTATCCGGGAACCCCTATGGCTACACCTTC. Protein product: CASSLSGNPYGYTF.

This clonotype has only a few counts. This rearrangement joins TRBV4-3 to TRBJ2-7, with TRBD1 as a possible D gene (6 bases). Trimming shortened V by 0 bases and J by 2 bases, and 11 bases separated the two germline ends. The CDR3 covers 15 residues. CDR1 LGHNA and CDR2 YSLEER come from the germline V gene. The CDR3 protein is CASSQEPDSAYEQYF. The CDR3 DNA reads TGCGCCAGCAGCCAAGAACCGGACAGTGCCTACGAGCAGTACTTC.